A single sample gave rise to the 26 T cell receptor beta chains below, sequenced in a study of beta chain features in type 1 diabetes. Every bit of the isolated RNA underwent reverse transcription, so sequencing read expressed TCRB transcripts. Sequenced by immunoSEQ multiplex PCR; TCRdb stores in-frame clones only, minus some. This sample has around 260,000 clones, with around 21% found just once. Study-wide results and caveats: The study found moderately but significantly shorter TCRB CDR3s in all four CD4+ subsets of Type 1 diabetes patients.

No antigen has been identified for these receptors. The sequenced sample consisted of naive CD4+ T cells from blood. These receptors all come from a woman aged 40 to 50 with type 1 diabetes.

The rearrangement joins TRBV5-4 to TRBJ2-2; maybe TRBD1 (6 bases). Trimming cost V 4 bases and J 6 bases, with 10 bases left between them. CDR1 is SGHNT, CDR2 YYREEE, per germline (reference sequence). This CDR3 spans 13 amino acids. The CDR3, as DNA: TGTGCCAGCAGCCCGGGACACCCCGGGGAGCTGTTTTTT. Encoded protein: CASSPGHPGELFF.

This clone was recorded a few times. This chain connects TRBV18 to TRBJ2-7; 10 bases are shared with TRBD2. Germline CDR1 and CDR2: KGHSH and LQKENI. Unmatched junction bases numbered 10, after V lost 6 bases and J lost 5 bases. CDR3 length equals 15 residues. DNA of the CDR3: TGTGCCAGCTCTGGGGGAGCGGGAGGGCCGCACGAGCAGTACTTC. The encoded protein is CASSGGAGGPHEQYF.

This clone was counted only a few times. The rearrangement links TRBV7-8 to TRBJ2-3, with 7 bases aligning to TRBD2. This CDR3 comprises 15 residues. Germline V gives CDR1 SGHVS, CDR2 FQNEAQ. J gave up 2 bases and V 7 bases, and 9 bases lay outside the gene matches. The CDR3 DNA sequence: TGTGCCAGCACCCTACCGACTAGCTTCACAGATACGCAGTATTTT. Its translation: CASTLPTSFTDTQYF.

In this sample, this clone turned up a few times. This rearrangement joins TRBV14 to TRBJ2-3; tentatively, D is TRBD2 (5 bases). The CDR3 contains 15 residues. CDR1 is SGHDN, CDR2 FVKESK, per germline. The V end lost 5 bases, the J end lost 2 bases, and 14 bases lay between the germline ends. CDR3 loop: CASSARLPDTDTQYF. The CDR3 DNA reads as TGTGCCAGCAGCGCGCGACTACCTGACACAGATACGCAGTATTTT.

This clone was picked up a small number of times. This sample includes further DNA sequences coding for the same CDR3. The chain couples TRBV18 to TRBJ2-1; D gene ambiguous. The CDR3 is made up of 12 amino acids. Trimming took off 3 bases at V and 6 bases at J, with 6 bases between the two ends. Germline CDR1 and CDR2: KGHSH and LQKENI. The DNA for the CDR3 is TGTGCCAGCTCACCGCTAGGCAATGAGCAGTTCTTC. Its translation: CASSPLGNEQFF.

This clone was counted only a few times. The chain couples TRBV30 to TRBJ2-7, with a tentative D call TRBD1 (6 bases). Between the trimmed V and J ends, which lost 5 bases and 0 bases, there was a span of 17 bases. The CDR3 covers 15 residues. CDR1 is GTSNPN, CDR2 SVGIG, per germline (reference sequence). CDR3 in DNA: TGTGCCTGGTCCAGTTGGACAGAATACTCCTACGAGCAGTACTTC. Amino acid sequence: CAWSSWTEYSYEQYF. Looking up the rest from reference TRBV30 and TRBJ2-7 gives the full variable domain: SQTIHQWPATLVQPVGSPLSLECTVEGTSNPNLYWYRQAAGRGLQLLFYSVGIGQISSEVPQNLSASRPQDRQFILSSKKLLLSDSGFYLCAWSSWTEYSYEQYFGPGTRLTVT.

The chain is built from TRBV9 and TRBJ2-1; 7 nucleotides line up with TRBD1. Unmatched junction bases numbered 11, after V lost 3 bases and J lost 5 bases. Per the germline V gene, CDR1 is SGDLS and CDR2 is YYNGEE. The CDR3 extends over 16 amino acids. CDR3 protein: CASSEDRATENNEQFF. The DNA for the CDR3 is TGTGCCAGCAGCGAAGACAGGGCCACCGAAAACAATGAGCAGTTCTTC. Based on the CDR3 plus reference TRBV9 and TRBJ2-1, the full variable domain is DSGVTQTPKHLITATGQRVTLRCSPRSGDLSVYWYQQSLDQGLQFLIQYYNGEERAKGNILERFSAQQFPDLHSELNLSSLELGDSALYFCASSEDRATENNEQFFGPGTRLTVL.

The chain has TRBV2 and TRBJ2-7, with 8 bases identical to TRBD1. The V gene's germline CDR1 is SNHLY and CDR2 FYNNEI. There are 13 residues in the CDR3. J gave up 6 bases and V 10 bases, and 11 bases lay outside the gene matches. The CDR3 nucleotides read TGTGCCAACCACAGGGGGGTCCTTGGCGAGCAGTACTTC. It encodes CANHRGVLGEQYF.

This clone was picked up a small number of times. Other DNA sequences within the sample encode an identical CDR3. V is TRBV9 and J is TRBJ1-1; no firm D call. The CDR3 consists of 13 residues. Looked up from germline, CDR1 is SGDLS and CDR2 is YYNGEE. The V and J ends lost 0 bases and 2 bases respectively, with 5 bases between them. The CDR3 here is CASSVAVNTEAFF. The CDR3, as DNA: TGTGCCAGCAGCGTAGCGGTAAACACTGAAGCTTTCTTT.

The V gene is TRBV19, the J gene TRBJ2-7; 7 nucleotides line up with TRBD1. CDR1 LNHDA and CDR2 SQIVND come from the germline V gene (reference sequence). The junction had 8 bases not matched to a gene; V was cut back by 4 bases and J by 2 bases. This CDR3 comprises 15 residues. The CDR3: CASSTNRDRAYEQYF. DNA for the CDR3: TGTGCCAGTAGTACGAACCGGGACAGAGCCTACGAGCAGTACTTC.

The J gene is TRBJ1-5, the V gene TRBV29-1, with TRBD1 as a possible D gene (6 bases). The V gene lost 6 bases and the J gene lost 7 bases, with 19 bases spanning the gap. CDR1 and CDR2 (germline): SQVTM, ANQGSEA. The CDR3 length is 14 residues. CDR3 in DNA: TGCAGCGTAGGATGGGGGGGGCGTGGACAGCCCCAGCATTTT. Protein sequence: CSVGWGGRGQPQHF.

This clone was detected only a few times. V gene TRBV29-1 combines with J gene TRBJ2-1, with TRBD2 matching 7 bases. Looked up from germline, CDR1 is SQVTM and CDR2 is ANQGSEA. V lost 6 bases to trimming and J lost 0 bases; unmatched junction nucleotides: 8. This CDR3 spans 15 amino acids. CDR3 residues: CSVEPGLHSYNEQFF. The CDR3 coding sequence is TGCAGCGTGGAACCGGGACTACACTCCTACAATGAGCAGTTCTTC.

This clone turned up a few times. This chain joins TRBV5-4 and TRBJ2-3; the match to TRBD2 covers 7 bases. Per germline, CDR1 SGHNT and CDR2 YYREEE (reference sequence). The CDR3 is made up of 15 amino acids. The ends lost 4 bases at V and 4 bases at J; junction bases unmatched: 9. The CDR3 here is CASSLGLGNSDTQYF. The CDR3 DNA reads as TGTGCCAGCAGCCTAGGACTAGGCAATTCAGATACGCAGTATTTT. Together with reference TRBV5-4 and TRBJ2-3, the CDR3 gives the full variable domain: ETGVTQSPTHLIKTRGQQVTLRCSSQSGHNTVSWYQQALGQGPQFIFQYYREEENGRGNFPPRFSGLQFPNYSSELNVNALELDDSALYLCASSLGLGNSDTQYFGPGTRLTVL.

The chain uses TRBV7-8 and TRBJ1-1, with D perhaps TRBD1 (6 bases). The germline V and J ends were trimmed by 5 bases and 5 bases, with 9 bases remaining between them. There are 12 residues in the CDR3. Germline CDR1 and CDR2: SGHVS and FQNEAQ. CDR3 in amino acids: CASSQGGTEAFF. CDR3 sequence (DNA): TGTGCCAGCAGCCAAGGGGGAACTGAAGCTTTCTTT. The whole variable domain, filled in from reference TRBV7-8 and TRBJ1-1, reads GAGVSQSPRYKVAKRGQDVALRCDPISGHVSLFWYQQALGQGPEFLTYFQNEAQLDKSGLPSDRFFAERPEGSVSTLKIQRTQQEDSAVYLCASSQGGTEAFFGQGTRLTVV.

This clone occurred a few times. The chain has TRBV5-1 and TRBJ1-2; tentative D call: TRBD1 (5 bases). Trimming removed 0 bases from V and 2 bases from J, with 5 bases in between. This CDR3 comprises 13 residues. From germline, CDR1 is SGHRS and CDR2 YFSETQ. This chain's CDR3 is CASSLGQNYGYTF. CDR3 in DNA: TGCGCCAGCAGCTTGGGACAGAACTATGGCTACACCTTC.

This clone came up a few times. V gene TRBV7-2 combines with J gene TRBJ1-2, with 9 bases fitting TRBD1. Trimming removed 3 bases from V and 3 bases from J; junction bases left unmatched: 5. The CDR3 has 15 amino acids. Per germline, CDR1 SGHTA and CDR2 FQGNSA. In nucleotides, the CDR3 is TGTGCCAGCAGCTTTACAGGGGGCGAGGACTATGGCTACACCTTC. Residues: CASSFTGGEDYGYTF.

This chain connects TRBV6-5 to TRBJ1-6; 7 bases agree with TRBD1. V shed 5 bases, J shed 10 bases, and the junction held 11 bases outside the gene matches. The CDR3 has 15 residues. Germline lookup yields CDR1 MNHEY and CDR2 SVGAGI. CDR3 nucleotides: TGTGCCAGCAGTCTATCAGGGGGTGGGAAGTCACCCCTCCACTTT. Translated, it gives CASSLSGGGKSPLHF.

This clone has only a few counts. This chain links TRBV6-5 with TRBJ2-3, with 7 bases aligning to TRBD1. CDR3 length equals 16 residues. Germline CDR1 is MNHEY and CDR2 is SVGAGI. Losses at the gene ends were 4 bases for V and 4 bases for J; bases not matched to a gene: 11. The CDR3 reads CASSSGTDAISDTQYF. The CDR3 DNA reads as TGTGCCAGCAGTTCAGGGACAGATGCCATCTCAGATACGCAGTATTTT.

This clone appeared a few times. The chain recombines TRBV18 with TRBJ1-6; TRBD1 might be the D (5 bases). CDR3 length: 14 amino acids. Trimming shortened V by 3 bases and J by 9 bases, and 12 bases separated the two germline ends. Germline V lookup: CDR1 KGHSH, CDR2 LQKENI. DNA of the CDR3: TGTGCCAGCTCACCGGTGAATACAGGTTCACCCCTCCACTTT. Translating gives CASSPVNTGSPLHF.

This clone has a handful of counts. The chain carries TRBV7-2 and TRBJ1-1; 11 bases match TRBD1. With 5 bases clipped from V and 7 bases from J, the junction kept 6 bases outside the gene matches. There are 14 residues in the CDR3. Per germline, CDR1 SGHTA and CDR2 FQGNSA. The CDR3 reads CASSGWTGGDEAFF. CDR3 nucleotides: TGTGCCAGCAGCGGATGGACAGGGGGCGATGAAGCTTTCTTT.

This clone was observed a few times. The V call is TRBV23-1, the J call TRBJ2-1, with a tentative D call TRBD1 (6 bases). TRBV23-1 is recorded as an ORF, its role being uncertain. The V end lost 2 bases, the J end lost 7 bases, and 12 bases lay between the germline ends. The CDR3 contains 14 residues. The DNA for the CDR3 is TGCGCCAGCAGTCAAACACAGGGCCGGAATGAGCAGTTCTTC. Residues: CASSQTQGRNEQFF.

Only a few counts were recorded for this clone. The chain is built from TRBV7-2 and TRBJ2-2, with TRBD1 matching 7 bases. The V and J ends lost 3 bases and 3 bases, in that order; junction bases with no gene match: 4. Germline V gene lookup returns CDR1 SGHTA and CDR2 FQGNSA. The CDR3 length is 15 residues. The CDR3 spells CASSFTGAHTGELFF. The CDR3 nucleotides read TGTGCCAGCAGCTTCACAGGGGCCCACACCGGGGAGCTGTTTTTT.

The V call is TRBV5-4, the J call TRBJ2-1; D is ambiguous. This CDR3 has 15 amino acids. From germline, CDR1 is SGHNT and CDR2 YYREEE (reference sequence). Trimming took 0 bases from V and 8 from J, leaving 15 bases between them. CDR3 residues: CASSLENLVRDEQFF. CDR3 nucleotide sequence: TGTGCCAGCAGCTTGGAAAATCTAGTACGGGATGAGCAGTTCTTC.

The chain employs TRBV9 and TRBJ2-5; possibly TRBD2 for D (5 bases). The V gene lost 0 bases and the J gene lost 4 bases, with 13 bases spanning the gap. From germline, CDR1 is SGDLS and CDR2 YYNGEE. The CDR3 covers 15 residues. This CDR3 is CASSVDKGRGETQYF. In DNA, the CDR3 is TGTGCCAGCAGCGTAGATAAGGGTCGGGGAGAGACCCAGTACTTC. Variable domain in full (rest from reference TRBV9 and TRBJ2-5): DSGVTQTPKHLITATGQRVTLRCSPRSGDLSVYWYQQSLDQGLQFLIQYYNGEERAKGNILERFSAQQFPDLHSELNLSSLELGDSALYFCASSVDKGRGETQYFGPGTRLLVL.

This clone was found a few times. This chain links TRBV28 with TRBJ2-5, with D possibly being TRBD2 (6 bases). This CDR3 contains 13 residues. Germline V lookup: CDR1 MDHEN, CDR2 SYDVKM. Between the trimmed V and J ends, which lost 2 bases and 7 bases, there was a span of 11 bases. The CDR3 spells CASSLEGGGTQYF. The CDR3 bases are TGTGCCAGCAGTTTAGAGGGAGGCGGGACCCAGTACTTC.

CDR3 nucleotide sequence: TGTGCCTGGAGTGGGACAGTTTATTATCAGCCCCAGCATTTT. It encodes CAWSGTVYYQPQHF. The chain recombines TRBV30 with TRBJ1-5; D is perhaps TRBD1 (6 bases). CDR3 size: 14 residues. The V end was cut by 1 base, the J end by 5 bases, with 12 bases between. CDR1 is GTSNPN and CDR2 is SVGIG in the germline V gene (reference sequence).